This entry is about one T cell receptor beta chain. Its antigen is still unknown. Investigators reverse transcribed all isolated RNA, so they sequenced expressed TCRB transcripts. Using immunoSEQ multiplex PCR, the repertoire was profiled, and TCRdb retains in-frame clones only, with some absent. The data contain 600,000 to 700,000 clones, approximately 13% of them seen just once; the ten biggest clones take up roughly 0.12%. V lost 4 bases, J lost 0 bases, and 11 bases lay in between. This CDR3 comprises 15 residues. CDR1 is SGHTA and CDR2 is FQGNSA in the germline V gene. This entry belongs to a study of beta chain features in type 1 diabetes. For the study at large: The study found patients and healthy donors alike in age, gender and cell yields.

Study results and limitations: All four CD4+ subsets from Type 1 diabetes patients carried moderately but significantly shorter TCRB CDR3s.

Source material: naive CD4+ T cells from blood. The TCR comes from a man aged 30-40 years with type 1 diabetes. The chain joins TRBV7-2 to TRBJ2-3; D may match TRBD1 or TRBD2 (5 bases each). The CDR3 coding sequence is TGTGCCAGCAGCTCGGGGCCGACCAGCACAGATACGCAGTATTTT. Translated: CASSSGPTSTDTQYF.